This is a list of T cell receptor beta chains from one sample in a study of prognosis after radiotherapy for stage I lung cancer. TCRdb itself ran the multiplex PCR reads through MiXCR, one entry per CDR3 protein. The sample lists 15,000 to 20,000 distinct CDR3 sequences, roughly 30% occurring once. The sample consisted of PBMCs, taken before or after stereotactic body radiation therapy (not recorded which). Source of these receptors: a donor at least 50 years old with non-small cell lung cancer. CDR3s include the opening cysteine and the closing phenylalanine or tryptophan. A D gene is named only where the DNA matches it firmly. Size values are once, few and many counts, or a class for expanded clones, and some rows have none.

CASTFGVAGQLRQFF,TGTGCCAGCACCTTTGGCGTAGCGGGGCAGCTTAGGCAGTTCTTC,TRBJ2-1,TRBV5-6,TRBD2,15,many
CASIEETSVPDTQYF,TGTGCCAGCATTGAGGAAACTAGCGTACCAGATACGCAGTATTTT,TRBJ2-3,TRBV6-1,TRBD2,15,-
CASSPGGYGYTF,TGCGCCAGCAGCCCGGGTGGGTATGGCTACACCTTC,TRBJ1-2,TRBV4-1,-,12,many
CASSPTSGGNNEQFF,TGTGCCAGCAGCCCGACTAGCGGGGGCAACAATGAGCAGTTCTTC,TRBJ2-1,TRBV7-6,TRBD2,15,medium-sized
CSARRGNQPQDF,TGCAGTGCCAGGCGTGGGAACCAGCCCCAGGATTTT,TRBJ1-5,TRBV20-1,-,12,-
CASSLPGIDEQYF,TGTGCCAGCAGCTTACCGGGTATCGACGAGCAGTACTTC,TRBJ2-7,TRBV5-4,-,13,many
CASSSHTDTQYF,TGTGCCAGCAGTTCTCACACAGATACGCAGTATTTT,TRBJ2-3,TRBV12-3/TRBV12-4,-,12,many
CASSWTVGYEKLFF,TGTGCCAGCAGTTGGACAGTGGGATATGAAAAACTGTTTTTT,TRBJ1-4,TRBV6-9,-,14,-
CASSPGGWTEAFF,TGTGCCAGCAGCCCGGGGGGGTGGACTGAAGCTTTCTTT,TRBJ1-1,TRBV5-6,-,13,many
CASSSGTGTDTQYF,TGTGCCAGCAGCTCCGGGACAGGGACAGATACGCAGTATTTT,TRBJ2-3,TRBV7-9,TRBD1,14,many
CASVRQGAYEQYF,TGTGCCAGCGTCCGACAGGGGGCCTACGAGCAGTACTTC,TRBJ2-7,TRBV11-2,TRBD1,13,-
CASSLQGRETQYF,TGTGCCAGCAGTTTACAGGGCCGTGAGACCCAGTACTTC,TRBJ2-5,TRBV12-3/TRBV12-4,-,13,many
CASGGDRGSGANVLTF,TGTGCCAGCGGTGGGGACAGGGGCTCTGGGGCCAACGTCCTGACTTTC,TRBJ2-6,TRBV2,TRBD1,16,many
CSARYLGESGYEQYF,TGCAGTGCTAGATATCTCGGGGAAAGTGGCTACGAGCAGTACTTC,TRBJ2-7,TRBV20-1,-,15,-
CASTVEGSYEQYF,TGTGCCAGCACAGTTGAGGGCTCCTACGAGCAGTACTTC,TRBJ2-7,TRBV5-4,-,13,many
CASRGTGKSYEQYF,TGCGCCAGTAGAGGAACAGGGAAGTCCTACGAGCAGTACTTC,TRBJ2-7,TRBV5-1,-,14,many
CASSEAPGTGHTEAFF,TGTGCCAGCAGTGAAGCCCCCGGGACAGGCCACACTGAAGCTTTCTTT,TRBJ1-1,TRBV6-1,TRBD1,16,many
CASSQRSVRALAEAFF,TGTGCCAGCAGCCAAAGGTCGGTTCGGGCGCTGGCTGAAGCTTTCTTT,TRBJ1-1,TRBV3-1,-,16,many
CASSLEVSSGSTYEQFF,TGTGCCAGCAGTTTAGAGGTTTCTAGCGGGAGTACCTATGAGCAGTTCTTC,TRBJ2-1,TRBV27,TRBD2,17,-
CASNEGGAGSYEQYF,TGCGCCAGCAACGAGGGGGGCGCGGGCTCCTACGAGCAGTACTTC,TRBJ2-7,TRBV5-1,-,15,-
CASSKGGNEQFF,TGTGCCAGCAGTAAGGGGGGCAATGAGCAGTTCTTC,TRBJ2-1,TRBV12-3/TRBV12-4,-,12,many
CASSRTIGANTGELFF,TGTGCCAGCAGCCGGACTATCGGAGCCAACACCGGGGAGCTGTTTTTT,TRBJ2-2,TRBV7-2,-,16,-
CSAFDSGRAEETRYF,TGCAGTGCTTTCGATAGCGGGAGGGCCGAAGAGACCCGGTACTTC,TRBJ2-5,TRBV20-1,TRBD2,15,-
CASSTEGTVLQETQYF,TGTGCCAGCAGTACGGAGGGTACAGTGCTCCAAGAGACACAGTACTTC,TRBJ2-5,TRBV6-2/TRBV6-3,-,16,-
CASSLLAEYKETQYF,TGTGCCAGCAGTTTACTAGCGGAGTACAAAGAGACCCAGTACTTC,TRBJ2-5,TRBV27,TRBD2,15,-
CSASLGGSNYGYTF,TGCAGTGCTTCCCTAGGGGGTTCTAACTATGGCTACACCTTC,TRBJ1-2,TRBV20-1,-,14,many